The clone carrying this TCR beta chain was seen a handful of times. This record belongs to a study of regulatory T cells in long-lasting Graves disease. Germline-derived CDR1 and CDR2 are MNHEY and SMNVEV (reference sequence). With V trimmed by 6 bases and J by 7 bases, 14 bases remained unmatched. The CDR3 length is 15 residues. Arm-PCR with iRepertoire HTBI primers amplified the CDR3 regions for these TCR beta libraries. TCRdb fed the multiplex PCR reads into MiXCR, producing one record per CDR3 protein. The sample carries over 500,000 distinct CDR3 sequences, roughly 15% recorded once. Time point: newly diagnosed GD, antithyroid drugs for less than 3 months. RNA isolated from PBMCs was used to make the TCR library. These same records also appear under a second study, on T cells in Graves' hyperthyroidism and ophthalmopathy.

The TCR originated in a man younger than 30 with Graves disease. This sample comprised peripheral blood mononuclear cells (PBMCs), obtained at new diagnosis, from a patient treated with antithyroid drugs. V usage is TRBV27 and J usage is TRBJ2-7; 8 bases are a match to TRBD2. This chain's CDR3 is CASSPGVGGGIEQYF. The CDR3, as DNA: TGTGCCAGCAGCCCCGGCGTCGGGGGGGGGATTGAGCAGTACTTC.